The present TCR beta chain was sequenced within a study of regulatory T cells in long-lasting Graves disease. Study summary: Persistent cases took antithyroid drugs over 5 years and stayed TSH receptor antibody positive. Study-wide points: Among samples with persistent disease, TRBV28, TRBJ1-2 and TRBJ2-5 were favored.

With respect to this clonotype: Antigen specificity is unknown.

Per the germline V gene, CDR1 is SGHDT and CDR2 is YYEEEE. V shed 3 bases and J shed 7 bases, with 25 bases lying between them. The CDR3 is 17 residues long. The time point: persistent/refractory GD, antithyroid drugs over 5 years with positive TRAb. The TCR library was made from RNA that had been extracted from PBMCs in TRIzol. The patient group derived from an endocrinology department in Xi'an, China. EDTA tubes collected around 10 milliliters of peripheral blood. Building the TCR beta libraries relied on iRepertoire HTBI primers, and CDR3 regions underwent Arm-PCR. Each CDR3 protein gets one entry after TCRdb re-called the multiplex PCR reads with MiXCR. Among roughly 450,000 distinct CDR3 sequences, 22% were seen once, and the ten largest hold around 13%.

The clonotype was recovered from a female donor with Graves disease. Material: peripheral blood mononuclear cells (PBMCs), obtained when the disease was refractory, from a patient treated with antithyroid drugs. The chain joins TRBV5-6 to TRBJ1-1, with D possibly being TRBD1 (6 bases). CDR3 amino acids: CASSSLLGARGRGEAFF. CDR3 nucleotides: TGTGCCAGCAGCTCCCTTCTTGGAGCCAGGGGAAGGGGTGAAGCTTTCTTT.